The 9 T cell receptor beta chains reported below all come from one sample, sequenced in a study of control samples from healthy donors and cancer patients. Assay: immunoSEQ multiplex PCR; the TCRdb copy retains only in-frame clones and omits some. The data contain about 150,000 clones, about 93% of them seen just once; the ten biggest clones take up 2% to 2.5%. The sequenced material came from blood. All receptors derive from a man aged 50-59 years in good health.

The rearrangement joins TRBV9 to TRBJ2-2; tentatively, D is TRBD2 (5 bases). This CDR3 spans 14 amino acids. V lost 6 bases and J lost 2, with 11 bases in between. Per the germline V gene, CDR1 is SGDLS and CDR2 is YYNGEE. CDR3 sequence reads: CASMGDSNTGELFF. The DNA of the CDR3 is TGTGCCAGCATGGGAGACTCTAACACCGGGGAGCTGTTTTTT.

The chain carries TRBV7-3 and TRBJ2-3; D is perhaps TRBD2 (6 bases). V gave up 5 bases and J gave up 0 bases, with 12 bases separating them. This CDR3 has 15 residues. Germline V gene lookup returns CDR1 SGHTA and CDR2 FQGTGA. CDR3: CASSLGGASTDTQYF. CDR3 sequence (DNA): TGTGCCAGCAGCCTTGGAGGGGCCAGCACAGATACGCAGTATTTT.

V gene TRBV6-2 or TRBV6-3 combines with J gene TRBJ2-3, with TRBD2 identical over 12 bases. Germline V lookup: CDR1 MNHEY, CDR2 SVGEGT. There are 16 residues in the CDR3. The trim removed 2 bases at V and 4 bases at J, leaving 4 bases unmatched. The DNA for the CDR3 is TGTGCCAGCAGTTACGGACTAGCGGGACAGGCAGATACGCAGTATTTT. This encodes CASSYGLAGQADTQYF.

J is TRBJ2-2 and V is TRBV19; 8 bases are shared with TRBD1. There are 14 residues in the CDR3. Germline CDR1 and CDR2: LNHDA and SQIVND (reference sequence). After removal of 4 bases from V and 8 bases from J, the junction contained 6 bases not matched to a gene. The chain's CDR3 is CASSTGQGIGELFF. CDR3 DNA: TGTGCCAGTAGTACAGGACAGGGAATAGGGGAGCTGTTTTTT. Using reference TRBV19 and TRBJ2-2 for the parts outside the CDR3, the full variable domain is DGGITQSPKYLFRKEGQNVTLSCEQNLNHDAMYWYRQDPGQGLRLIYYSQIVNDFQKGDIAEGYSVSREKKESFPLTVTSAQKNPTAFYLCASSTGQGIGELFFGEGSRLTVL.

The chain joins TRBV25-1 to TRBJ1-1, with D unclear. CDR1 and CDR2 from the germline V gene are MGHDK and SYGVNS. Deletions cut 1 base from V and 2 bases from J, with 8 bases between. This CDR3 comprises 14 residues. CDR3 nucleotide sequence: TGTGCCAGCAGTGAATCGGTCGCAAACACTGAAGCTTTCTTT. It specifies CASSESVANTEAFF.

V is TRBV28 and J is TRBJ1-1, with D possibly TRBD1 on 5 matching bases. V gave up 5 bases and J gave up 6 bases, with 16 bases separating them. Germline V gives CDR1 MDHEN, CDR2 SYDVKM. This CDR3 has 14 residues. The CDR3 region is CASSTTGTTPEAFF. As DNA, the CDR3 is TGTGCCAGCAGTACGACCGGGACGACACCTGAAGCTTTCTTT.

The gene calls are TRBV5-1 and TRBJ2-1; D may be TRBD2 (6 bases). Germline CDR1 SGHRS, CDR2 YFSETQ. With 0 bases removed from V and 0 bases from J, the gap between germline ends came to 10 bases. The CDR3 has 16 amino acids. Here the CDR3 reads CASSLATGVSYNEQFF. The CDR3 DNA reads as TGCGCCAGCAGCTTGGCGACGGGAGTCTCCTACAATGAGCAGTTCTTC.

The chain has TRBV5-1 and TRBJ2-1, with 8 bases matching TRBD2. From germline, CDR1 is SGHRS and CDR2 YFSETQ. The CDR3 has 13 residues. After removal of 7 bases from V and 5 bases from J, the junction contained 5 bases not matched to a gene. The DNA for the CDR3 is TGCGCCAGCCGGGAGGGCGATAACAATGAGCAGTTCTTC. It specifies CASREGDNNEQFF.

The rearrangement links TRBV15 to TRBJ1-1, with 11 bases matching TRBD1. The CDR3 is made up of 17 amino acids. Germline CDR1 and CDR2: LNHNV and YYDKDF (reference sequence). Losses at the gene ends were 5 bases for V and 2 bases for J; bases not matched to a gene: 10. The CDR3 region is CATSGPGQGEGNTEAFF. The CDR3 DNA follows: TGTGCCACCAGCGGGCCGGGACAGGGGGAAGGTAACACTGAAGCTTTCTTT.